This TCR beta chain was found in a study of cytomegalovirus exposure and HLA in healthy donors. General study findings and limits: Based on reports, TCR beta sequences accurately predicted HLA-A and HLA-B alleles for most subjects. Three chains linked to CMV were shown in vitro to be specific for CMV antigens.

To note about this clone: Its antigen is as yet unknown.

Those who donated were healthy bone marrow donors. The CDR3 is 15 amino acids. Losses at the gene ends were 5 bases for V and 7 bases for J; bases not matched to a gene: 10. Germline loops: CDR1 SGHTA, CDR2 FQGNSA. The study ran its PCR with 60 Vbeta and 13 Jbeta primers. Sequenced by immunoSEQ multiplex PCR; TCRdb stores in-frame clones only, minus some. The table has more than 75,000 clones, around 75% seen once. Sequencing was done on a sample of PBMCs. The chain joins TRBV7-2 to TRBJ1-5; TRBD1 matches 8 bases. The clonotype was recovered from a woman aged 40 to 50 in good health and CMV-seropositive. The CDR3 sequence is CASSHTRTGTQPQHF. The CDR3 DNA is TGTGCCAGCAGCCATACCCGGACAGGGACGCAGCCCCAGCATTTT. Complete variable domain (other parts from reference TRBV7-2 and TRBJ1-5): GAGVSQSPSNKVTEKGKDVELRCDPISGHTALYWYRQSLGQGLEFLIYFQGNSAPDKSGLPSDRFSAERTGGSVSTLTIQRTQQEDSAVYLCASSHTRTGTQPQHFGDGTRLSIL.